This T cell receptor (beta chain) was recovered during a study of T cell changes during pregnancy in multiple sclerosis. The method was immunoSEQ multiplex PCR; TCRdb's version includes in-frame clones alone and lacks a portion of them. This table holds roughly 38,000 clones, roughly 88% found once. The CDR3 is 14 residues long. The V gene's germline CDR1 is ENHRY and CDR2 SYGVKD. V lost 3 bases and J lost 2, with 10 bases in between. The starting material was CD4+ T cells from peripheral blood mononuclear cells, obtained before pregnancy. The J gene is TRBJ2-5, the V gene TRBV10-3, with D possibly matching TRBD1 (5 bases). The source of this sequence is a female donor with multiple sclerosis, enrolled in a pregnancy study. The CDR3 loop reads CAISEQADQETQYF. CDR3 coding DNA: TGTGCCATCAGTGAACAGGCGGATCAAGAGACCCAGTACTTC.